Sequencing of this T cell receptor beta chain was carried out in a study of response to subunit inactivated influenza vaccine. Study-level findings and limits: With each seasonal influenza vaccination, the authors suggested, few new T cells are recruited.

V shed 5 bases, J shed 0 bases, and the junction held 9 bases outside the gene matches. Per germline, CDR1 LGHDT and CDR2 YNNKEL (reference sequence). This CDR3 is built from 18 residues. In regard to this clonotype: The target antigen is unknown.

MiXCR, run by TCRdb on the RT-PCR reads, gives a single entry per CDR3 protein. The sample records about 310,000 distinct CDR3 sequences, around a fifth being singletons. The sequenced sample was PBMCs from blood, obtained around 22 months after vaccination. The V gene is TRBV3-1, the J gene TRBJ2-6; 8 bases are shared with TRBD1. The TCR was taken from a man aged 50 to 75 who received an inactivated influenza vaccine. This CDR3 reads CASSSRQGQYSGANVLTF. CDR3 nucleotides: TGTGCCAGCAGCTCTCGACAGGGGCAATACTCTGGGGCCAACGTCCTGACTTTC.